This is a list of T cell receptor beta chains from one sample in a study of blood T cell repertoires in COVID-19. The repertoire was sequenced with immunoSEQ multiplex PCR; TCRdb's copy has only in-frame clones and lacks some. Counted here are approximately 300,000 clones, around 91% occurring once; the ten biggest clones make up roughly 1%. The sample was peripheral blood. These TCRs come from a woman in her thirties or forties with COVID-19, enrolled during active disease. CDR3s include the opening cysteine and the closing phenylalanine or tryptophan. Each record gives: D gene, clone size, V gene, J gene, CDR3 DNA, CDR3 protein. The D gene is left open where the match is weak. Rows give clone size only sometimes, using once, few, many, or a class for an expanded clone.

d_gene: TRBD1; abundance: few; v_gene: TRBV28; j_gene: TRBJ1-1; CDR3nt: TGTGCCAGCAGTCGACATGCTCTCAGGGGGGCTGAAGCTTTCTTT; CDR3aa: CASSRHALRGAEAFF
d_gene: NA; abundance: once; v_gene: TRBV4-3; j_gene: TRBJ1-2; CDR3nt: TGCGCCAGCAGCCAAGATCCGGACTATGGCTACACCTTC; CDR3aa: CASSQDPDYGYTF
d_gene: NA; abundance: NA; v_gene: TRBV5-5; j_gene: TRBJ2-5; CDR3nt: TGTGCCAGCAGCTTCATAGTGTTGCAAGAGACCCAGTACTTC; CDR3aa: CASSFIVLQETQYF
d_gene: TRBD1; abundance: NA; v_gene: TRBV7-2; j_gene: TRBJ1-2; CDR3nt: TGTGCCAGCAGCTTAATTCCGCGGACAGGGGCTGGCTACACCTTC; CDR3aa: CASSLIPRTGAGYTF
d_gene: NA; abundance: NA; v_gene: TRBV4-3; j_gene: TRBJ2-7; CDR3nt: TGCGCCAGCAGCCAAGATTTCGGGGGCTCCTACGAGCAGTACTTC; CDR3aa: CASSQDFGGSYEQYF
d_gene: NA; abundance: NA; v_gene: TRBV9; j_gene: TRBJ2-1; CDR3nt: TGTGCCAGCAGCGTAGGTGTCCGGCAGGGTGGGAATGAGCAGTTCTTC; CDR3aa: CASSVGVRQGGNEQFF
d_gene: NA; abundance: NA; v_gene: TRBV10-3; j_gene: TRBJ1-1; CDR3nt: TGTGCCATCAGTGAGTCGGTAGCCGCAGAAGCTTTCTTT; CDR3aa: CAISESVAAEAFF
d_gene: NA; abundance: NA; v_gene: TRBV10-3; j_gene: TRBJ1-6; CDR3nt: TGTGCCATCAGGGCCCCCGGGGTGGGATCACCCCTCCACTTT; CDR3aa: CAIRAPGVGSPLHF
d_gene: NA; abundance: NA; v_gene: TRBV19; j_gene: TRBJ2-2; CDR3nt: TGTGCCAGTATGAGCGGATCGAACACCGGGGAGCTGTTTTTT; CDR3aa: CASMSGSNTGELFF
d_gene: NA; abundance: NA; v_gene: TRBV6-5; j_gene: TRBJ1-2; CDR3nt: TGTGCCAGCAGTTACTCGTGGGCGTTGAACTATGGCTACACCTTC; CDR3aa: CASSYSWALNYGYTF
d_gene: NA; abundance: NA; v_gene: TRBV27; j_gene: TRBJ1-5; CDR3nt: TGTGCCAGCAGTTTAAGACGGGGATCAGAGGCCCAGCATTTT; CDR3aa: CASSLRRGSEAQHF
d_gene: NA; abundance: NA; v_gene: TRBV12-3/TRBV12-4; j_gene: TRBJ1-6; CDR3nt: TGTGCCAGCAGTTTTTCGGGATCACCCCTCCACTTT; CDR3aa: CASSFSGSPLHF
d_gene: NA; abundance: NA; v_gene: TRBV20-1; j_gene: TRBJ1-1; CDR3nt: TGCAGTCCCTGGGCCTCTGAAGCTTTCTTT; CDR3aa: CSPWASEAFF
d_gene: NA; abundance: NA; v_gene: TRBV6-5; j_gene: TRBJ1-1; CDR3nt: TGTGCCAGCAGTTTACCTAAACAGGGCTCGGCTTTCTTT; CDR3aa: CASSLPKQGSAFF
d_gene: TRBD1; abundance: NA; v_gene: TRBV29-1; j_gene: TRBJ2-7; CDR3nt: TGCAGCGTTGGACAGGGGAGAAACTCCTACGAGCAGTACTTC; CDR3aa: CSVGQGRNSYEQYF
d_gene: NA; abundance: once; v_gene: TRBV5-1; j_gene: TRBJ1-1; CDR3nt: TGCGCCAGCAGCTTAACAGAGACGAACACTGAAGCTTTCTTT; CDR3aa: CASSLTETNTEAFF
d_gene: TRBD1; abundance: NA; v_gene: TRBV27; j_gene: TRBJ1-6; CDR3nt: TGTGCCAGCAGTTTAGCTCGGACAGGGGGCGCGAGGTCACCCCTCCACTTT; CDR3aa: CASSLARTGGARSPLHF
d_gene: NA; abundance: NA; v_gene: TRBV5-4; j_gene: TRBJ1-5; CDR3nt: TGTGCCAGCAGCTTGGAGGGGCGCGATCAGCCCCAGCATTTT; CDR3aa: CASSLEGRDQPQHF
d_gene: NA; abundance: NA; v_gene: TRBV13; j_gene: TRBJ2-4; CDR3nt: TGTGCCAGCAGCTTAGGGTTACCCGGAGGAAACATTCAGTACTTC; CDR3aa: CASSLGLPGGNIQYF
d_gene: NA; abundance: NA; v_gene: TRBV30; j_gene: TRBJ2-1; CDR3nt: TGTGCCTGGAGTGTACTAGGTGAGCAGTTCTTC; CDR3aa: CAWSVLGEQFF
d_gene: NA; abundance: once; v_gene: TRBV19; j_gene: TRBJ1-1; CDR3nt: TGTGCCAGTAGTATCATCGGGGGTTCCACTGAAGCTTTCTTT; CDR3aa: CASSIIGGSTEAFF
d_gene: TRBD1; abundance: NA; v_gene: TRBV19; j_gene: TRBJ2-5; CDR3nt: TGTGCCAGTAGTATCGGGACAGGGGTGGGAGAGACCCAGTACTTC; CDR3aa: CASSIGTGVGETQYF
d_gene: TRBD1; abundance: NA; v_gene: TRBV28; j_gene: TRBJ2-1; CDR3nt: TGTGCCAGCAGTCCGGACGTACCGGGACAGGGACCCCAAGGCCGGAACAATGAGCAGTTCTTC; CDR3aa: CASSPDVPGQGPQGRNNEQFF
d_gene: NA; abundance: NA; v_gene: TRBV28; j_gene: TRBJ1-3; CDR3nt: TGTGCCAGCACGCGACAGGCACCCCGAGGGGACACCATATATTTT; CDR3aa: CASTRQAPRGDTIYF
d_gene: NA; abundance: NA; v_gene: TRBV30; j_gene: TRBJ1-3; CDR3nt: TGTGCCTGGAGTGTCCAGGGGCGCGGAAACACCATATATTTT; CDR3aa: CAWSVQGRGNTIYF
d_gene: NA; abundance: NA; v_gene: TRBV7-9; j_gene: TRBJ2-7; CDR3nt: TGTGCCAGCAGTTTAGGACAGCGTCCGAGCGAGCAGTACTTC; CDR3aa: CASSLGQRPSEQYF
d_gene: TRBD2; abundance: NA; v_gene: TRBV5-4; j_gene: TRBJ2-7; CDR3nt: TGTGCCTGCACCCGGGGGGGTAGCTCCTACGAGCAGTACTTC; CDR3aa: CACTRGGSSYEQYF
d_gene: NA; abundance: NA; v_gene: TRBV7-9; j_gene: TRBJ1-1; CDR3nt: TGTGCCAGCAGCTTAGTGGGGGGGAACACTGAAGCTTTCTTT; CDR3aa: CASSLVGGNTEAFF
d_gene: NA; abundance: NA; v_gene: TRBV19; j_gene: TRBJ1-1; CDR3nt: TGTGCCAGTAGTTCCGTCTCGGGGGAGAGGACTTTCTTT; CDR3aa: CASSSVSGERTFF
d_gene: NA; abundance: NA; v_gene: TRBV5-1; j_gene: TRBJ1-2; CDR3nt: TGCGCCAGCAGCTTGGGTGCAGGGTTCTATGGCTACACCTTC; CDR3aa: CASSLGAGFYGYTF
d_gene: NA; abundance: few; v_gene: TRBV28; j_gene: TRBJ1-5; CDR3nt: TGTGCCAGCAGGGGGACACTAAGCAATCAGCCCCAGCATTTT; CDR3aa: CASRGTLSNQPQHF
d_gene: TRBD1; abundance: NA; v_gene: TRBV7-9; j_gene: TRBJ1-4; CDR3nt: TGTGCCAGCAGCTTAGGACAGGGGGCAGATGAAAAACTGTTTTTT; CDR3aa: CASSLGQGADEKLFF
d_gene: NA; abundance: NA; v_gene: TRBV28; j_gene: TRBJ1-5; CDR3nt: TGTGCCAGCAGTTTGGGGGGGAGCAATCAGCCCCAGCATTTT; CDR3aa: CASSLGGSNQPQHF
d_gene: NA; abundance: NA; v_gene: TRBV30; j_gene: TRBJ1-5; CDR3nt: TGTGCCTGGACCACTATGGGTCCGAGCAATCAGCCCCAGCATTTT; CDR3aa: CAWTTMGPSNQPQHF
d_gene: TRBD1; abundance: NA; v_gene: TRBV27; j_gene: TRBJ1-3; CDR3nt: TGTGCCAGCGACCCACACAGGGGATCTATTTGGGGAAACACCATATATTTT; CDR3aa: CASDPHRGSIWGNTIYF
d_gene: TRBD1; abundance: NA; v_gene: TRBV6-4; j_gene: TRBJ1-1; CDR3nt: TGTGCCAGCAGCCTAACACCGACAGGGGGGAACACTGAAGCTTTCTTT; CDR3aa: CASSLTPTGGNTEAFF
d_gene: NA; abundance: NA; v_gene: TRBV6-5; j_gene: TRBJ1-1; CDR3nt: TGTGCCAGCAGTTACGAACATAAGAACACTGAAGCTTTCTTT; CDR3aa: CASSYEHKNTEAFF
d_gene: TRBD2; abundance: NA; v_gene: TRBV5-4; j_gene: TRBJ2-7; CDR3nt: TGTGCCAGCAGGAAACCTAGCGGGGAGCCCTACGAGCAGTACTTC; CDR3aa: CASRKPSGEPYEQYF
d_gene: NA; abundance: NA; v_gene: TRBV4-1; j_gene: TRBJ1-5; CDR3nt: TGCGCCAGCAGCCAGGTCATGTGGGGAGGGAGCAATCAGCCCCAGCATTTT; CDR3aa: CASSQVMWGGSNQPQHF
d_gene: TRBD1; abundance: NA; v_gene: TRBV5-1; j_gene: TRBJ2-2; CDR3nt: TGCGCCAGCAGGGACAGGGCCGGGGAGCTGTTTTTT; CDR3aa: CASRDRAGELFF
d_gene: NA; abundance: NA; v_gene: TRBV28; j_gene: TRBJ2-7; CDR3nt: TGTGCCAGCAGTTTAATGAGGGTGTCCTACGAGCAGTACTTC; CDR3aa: CASSLMRVSYEQYF
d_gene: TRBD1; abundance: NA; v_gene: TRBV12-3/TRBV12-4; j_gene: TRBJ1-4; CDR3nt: TGTGCCAGCAGTTTTTTCGATGGACAGGGACTGTTTTTT; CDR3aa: CASSFFDGQGLFF
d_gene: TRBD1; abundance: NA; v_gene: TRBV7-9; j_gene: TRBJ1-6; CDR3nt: TGTGCCAGCAGCTTAGGGCAGGGGGCGAATTCACCCCTCCACTTT; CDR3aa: CASSLGQGANSPLHF
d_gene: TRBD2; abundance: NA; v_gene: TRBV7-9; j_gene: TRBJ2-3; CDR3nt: TGTGCCAGCAGCCTATTTGGGATAGCGGGGCTCGCAGATACGCAGTATTTT; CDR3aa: CASSLFGIAGLADTQYF
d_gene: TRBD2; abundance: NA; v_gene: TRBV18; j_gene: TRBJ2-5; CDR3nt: TGTGCCAGCTCACCACGTCTAGCGGGAGGGGAGACCCAGTACTTC; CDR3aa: CASSPRLAGGETQYF
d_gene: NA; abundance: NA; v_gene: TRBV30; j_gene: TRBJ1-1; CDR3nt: TGTGCCTGGAGTGGGAGGGGCGAAGCTTTCTTT; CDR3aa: CAWSGRGEAFF
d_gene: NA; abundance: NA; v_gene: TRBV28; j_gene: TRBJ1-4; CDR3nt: TGTGCCAGCAGTTCCTTGCCCGGGAGGGTGATTAATGAAAAACTGTTTTTT; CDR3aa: CASSSLPGRVINEKLFF
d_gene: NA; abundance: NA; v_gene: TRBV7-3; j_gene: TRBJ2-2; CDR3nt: TGTGCCAGCAGCATACCCCGGGGGAACACCGGGGAGCTGTTTTTT; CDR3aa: CASSIPRGNTGELFF
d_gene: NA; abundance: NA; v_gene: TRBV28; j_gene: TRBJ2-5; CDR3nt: TGTGCCAGCAGTCCCCCGGGTGGGACCCAGTACTTC; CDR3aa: CASSPPGGTQYF
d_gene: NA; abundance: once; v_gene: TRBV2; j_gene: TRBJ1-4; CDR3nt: TGTGCCAGCGGGAGGGGGGAGGTAGAAAAACTGTTTTTT; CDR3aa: CASGRGEVEKLFF
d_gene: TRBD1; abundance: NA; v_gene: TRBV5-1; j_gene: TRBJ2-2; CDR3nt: TGCGCCAGCAGCTCGGACAGGGCGAACACCGGGGAGCTGTTTTTT; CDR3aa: CASSSDRANTGELFF
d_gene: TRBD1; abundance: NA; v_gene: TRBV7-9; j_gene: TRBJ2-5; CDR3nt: TGTGCCAGCAGCTTATCAAGGACAGGAGAAGAGACCCAGTACTTC; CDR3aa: CASSLSRTGEETQYF
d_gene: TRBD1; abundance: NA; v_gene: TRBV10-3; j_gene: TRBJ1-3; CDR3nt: TGTGCCATGGGACAGACAGCCTCTGGAAACACCATATATTTT; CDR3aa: CAMGQTASGNTIYF
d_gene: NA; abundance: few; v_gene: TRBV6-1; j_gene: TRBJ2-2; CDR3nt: TGTGCCAGCAGTGAAACGGAGTCCGGGGAGCTGTTTTTT; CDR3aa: CASSETESGELFF
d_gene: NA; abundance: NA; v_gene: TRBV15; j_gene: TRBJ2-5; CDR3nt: TGTGCCACCAGCAGAGATCCTACTAGCTTGCAGACCCAGTACTTC; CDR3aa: CATSRDPTSLQTQYF
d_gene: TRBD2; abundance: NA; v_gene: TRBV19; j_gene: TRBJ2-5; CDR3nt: TGTGCCAGTAGGCGCGCGTCAACTAGCGGGGATCGGGAGACCCAGTACTTC; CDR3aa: CASRRASTSGDRETQYF
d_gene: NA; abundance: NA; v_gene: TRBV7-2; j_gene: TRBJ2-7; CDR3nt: TGTGCCAGCAGCCCTCCGGTTCCCTACGAGCAGTACTTC; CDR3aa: CASSPPVPYEQYF
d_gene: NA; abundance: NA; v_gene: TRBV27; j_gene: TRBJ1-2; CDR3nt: TGTGCCAGCAGTTTATCGAGCCCCCCCGGAGTCTATGGCTACACCTTC; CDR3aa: CASSLSSPPGVYGYTF
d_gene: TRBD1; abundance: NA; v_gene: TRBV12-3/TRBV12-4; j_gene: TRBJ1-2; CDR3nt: TGTGCCAGCAGCGACAGGGGAGTAGTCGGCTACACCTTC; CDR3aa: CASSDRGVVGYTF